These 14 T cell receptor beta chains originate from one sample sequenced in a study of blood T cell repertoires in COVID-19. Some clones are missing from TCRdb's copy, which holds only in-frame ones; the method was immunoSEQ multiplex PCR. The sample gives under 110,000 clones, about 90% of which show up once; about 18% is in the top ten. The sequenced sample consisted of peripheral blood. Receptors originate from a man aged 45-65 years with acute or convalescent COVID-19.

J is TRBJ1-1 and V is TRBV5-4; no definite D call. CDR1 and CDR2 from the germline V gene are SGHNT and YYREEE (reference sequence). The CDR3 totals 13 residues. V was trimmed by 6 bases and J by 2 bases, leaving 11 bases between them. DNA for the CDR3: TGTGCCAGCACCTCGACTCTCAACACTGAAGCTTTCTTT. Its protein product is CASTSTLNTEAFF.

The gene calls are TRBV4-3 and TRBJ1-4; no definite D call. The V end was cut by 0 bases, the J end by 10 bases, with 15 bases between. The germline V gene encodes CDR1 LGHNA and CDR2 YSLEER. CDR3 length equals 15 residues. Here the CDR3 reads CASSQDSKSGAKLFF. Here the CDR3 DNA reads TGCGCCAGCAGCCAAGATAGTAAGTCTGGAGCAAAACTGTTTTTT.

This clone was seen once. V is TRBV28 and J is TRBJ2-7, with a tentative D call TRBD1 (6 bases). The CDR3 is made up of 13 amino acids. Germline assignment: CDR1 MDHEN and CDR2 SYDVKM. The V gene lost 2 bases and the J gene lost 4 bases, with 9 bases spanning the gap. CDR3 sequence (DNA): TGTGCCAGCAGTTTACTCAGGGGATACGAGCAGTACTTC. Protein sequence: CASSLLRGYEQYF. Combining the CDR3 with reference TRBV28 and TRBJ2-7 gives the whole variable domain DVKVTQSSRYLVKRTGEKVFLECVQDMDHENMFWYRQDPGLGLRLIYFSYDVKMKEKGDIPEGYSVSREKKERFSLILESASTNQTSMYLCASSLLRGYEQYFGPGTRLTVT.

The chain joins TRBV6-6 to TRBJ2-4; 7 bases line up with TRBD1. There are 15 residues in the CDR3. Losses at the gene ends were 5 bases for V and 1 base for J; bases not matched to a gene: 5. Germline V lookup: CDR1 MNHNY, CDR2 SVGAGI (reference sequence). The CDR3 sequence is CASSTGAPAKNIQYF. The DNA of the CDR3 is TGTGCCAGCAGTACAGGGGCGCCGGCCAAAAACATTCAGTACTTC.

This chain connects TRBV19 to TRBJ1-5; 8 nucleotides align to TRBD1. CDR1 and CDR2 from the germline V gene are LNHDA and SQIVND (reference sequence). Trimming at V came to 6 bases and at J to 3 bases, leaving 7 bases not matched to a gene. The CDR3 sequence is 15 residues long. The CDR3 is CASSVDRAFNQPQHF. CDR3 coding DNA: TGTGCCAGTAGCGTGGACAGGGCCTTCAATCAGCCCCAGCATTTT.

The chain has TRBV2 and TRBJ2-2, with 7 bases fitting TRBD2. The ends lost 2 bases at V and 6 bases at J; junction bases unmatched: 3. CDR3 length: 14 residues. Germline lookup yields CDR1 SNHLY and CDR2 FYNNEI. This CDR3 reads CASSEQRGAGELFF. The CDR3 region has the DNA TGTGCCAGCAGTGAACAGCGGGGTGCCGGGGAGCTGTTTTTT.

The gene calls are TRBV7-6 and TRBJ2-2; TRBD2 might be the D (7 bases). V lost 7 bases, J lost 2 bases, and 14 bases lay in between. CDR1 and CDR2 (germline): SGHVS, FNYEAQ. There are 15 residues in the CDR3. This CDR3 reads CASTLRGPNTGELFF. CDR3 nucleotides: TGTGCCAGCACCCTGCGGGGGCCTAACACCGGGGAGCTGTTTTTT. The full variable domain, its missing parts supplied by reference TRBV7-6 and TRBJ2-2, is GAGVSQSPRYKVTKRGQDVALRCDPISGHVSLYWYRQALGQGPEFLTYFNYEAQQDKSGLPNDRFSAERPEGSISTLTIQRTEQRDSAMYRCASTLRGPNTGELFFGEGSRLTVL.

The V call is TRBV2, the J call TRBJ1-1; weak D call: TRBD1 (6 bases). The ends were cut back, 2 bases at V and 6 bases at J, with 13 bases in the middle. Germline loops: CDR1 SNHLY, CDR2 FYNNEI. The CDR3 is 14 residues long. Written as DNA, the CDR3 is TGTGCCAGCAGTGAACTAGGGACAATGTCTGAAGCTTTCTTT. This codes for CASSELGTMSEAFF. The whole variable domain, filled in from reference TRBV2 and TRBJ1-1, reads EPEVTQTPSHQVTQMGQEVILRCVPISNHLYFYWYRQILGQKVEFLVSFYNNEISEKSEIFDDQFSVERPDGSNFTLKIRSTKLEDSAMYFCASSELGTMSEAFFGQGTRLTVV.

V and J are TRBV3-1 (or the pseudogene TRBV3-2) and TRBJ2-7; TRBD1 is a possible D gene (5 bases). The ends were cut back, 4 bases at V and 2 bases at J, with 12 bases in the middle. This CDR3 region has 14 residues. In germline, CDR1 is LGHDT, CDR2 YNNKEL (reference sequence). This CDR3 is CASSPDSPPYEQYF. The CDR3 bases are TGTGCCAGCAGCCCCGACAGTCCCCCCTACGAGCAGTACTTC.

The chain couples TRBV7-9 to TRBJ2-1; D gene unclear. The germline CDR1 and CDR2 sequences are SEHNR and FQNEAQ (reference sequence). The V and J ends lost 2 bases and 6 bases respectively, with 8 bases between them. This CDR3 is built from 13 residues. The CDR3 here is CASSLRGSNEQFF. The CDR3 DNA sequence: TGTGCCAGCAGCTTAAGAGGTTCCAATGAGCAGTTCTTC.

The chain couples TRBV5-1 to TRBJ2-1; D may be TRBD1 (5 bases). The germline CDR1 and CDR2 sequences are SGHRS and YFSETQ. This CDR3 has 15 amino acids. V was shortened by 4 bases and J by 5 bases, with 16 bases between the two germline ends. This CDR3 reads CASSTGRVGDNEQFF. CDR3 sequence (DNA): TGCGCCAGCAGCACAGGCAGGGTGGGTGACAATGAGCAGTTCTTC. Based on the CDR3 plus reference TRBV5-1 and TRBJ2-1, the full variable domain is KAGVTQTPRYLIKTRGQQVTLSCSPISGHRSVSWYQQTPGQGLQFLFEYFSETQRNKGNFPGRFSGRQFSNSRSEMNVSTLELGDSALYLCASSTGRVGDNEQFFGPGTRLTVL.

The chain's CDR3 is CASRGTGGVIEKLFF. The CDR3 nucleotides read TGTGCCAGCAGAGGGACAGGGGGCGTTATTGAAAAACTGTTTTTT. V and J are TRBV27 and TRBJ1-4; 12 bases are shared with TRBD1. The CDR3 runs to 15 residues. Looked up from germline, CDR1 is MNHEY and CDR2 is SMNVEV (reference sequence). V lost 6 bases to trimming and J lost 7 bases; unmatched junction nucleotides: 6. Using reference TRBV27 and TRBJ1-4 for the parts outside the CDR3, the full variable domain is EAQVTQNPRYLITVTGKKLTVTCSQNMNHEYMSWYRQDPGLGLRQIYYSMNVEVTDKGDVPEGYKVSRKEKRNFPLILESPSPNQTSLYFCASRGTGGVIEKLFFGSGTQLSVL.

V gene TRBV15 combines with J gene TRBJ1-5; 7 bases agree with TRBD1. Germline V gives CDR1 LNHNV, CDR2 YYDKDF (reference sequence). The length of the CDR3 is 14 residues. J gave up 4 bases and V 5 bases, and 5 bases lay outside the gene matches. The DNA for the CDR3 is TGTGCCACCAGCTTGACAGGGAGGAATCAGCCCCAGCATTTT. Amino acids: CATSLTGRNQPQHF.

The chain is built from TRBV7-2 and TRBJ1-2; the D gene is possibly TRBD1 (5 bases). Trimming took 5 bases from V and 2 from J, leaving 9 bases between them. The germline V gene encodes CDR1 SGHTA and CDR2 FQGNSA. CDR3 length: 13 amino acids. The CDR3 spells CASSLDKNYGYTF. The CDR3 DNA is TGTGCCAGCAGCCTGGACAAAAACTATGGCTACACCTTC.